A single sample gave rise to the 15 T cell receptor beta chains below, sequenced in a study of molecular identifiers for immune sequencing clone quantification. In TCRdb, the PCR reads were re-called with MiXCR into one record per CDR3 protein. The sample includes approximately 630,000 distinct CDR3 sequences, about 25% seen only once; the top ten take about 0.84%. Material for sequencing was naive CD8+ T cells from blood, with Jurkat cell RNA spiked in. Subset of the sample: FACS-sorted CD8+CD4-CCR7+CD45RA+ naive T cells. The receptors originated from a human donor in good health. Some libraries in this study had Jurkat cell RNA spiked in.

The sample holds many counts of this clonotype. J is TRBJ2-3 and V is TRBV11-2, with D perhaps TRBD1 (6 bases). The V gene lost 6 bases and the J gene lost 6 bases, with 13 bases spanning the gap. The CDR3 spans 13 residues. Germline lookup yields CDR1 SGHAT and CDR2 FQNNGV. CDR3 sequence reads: CASRDRFSDTQYF. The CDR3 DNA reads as TGTGCCAGCAGAGACAGGTTTTCGGATACGCAGTATTTT.

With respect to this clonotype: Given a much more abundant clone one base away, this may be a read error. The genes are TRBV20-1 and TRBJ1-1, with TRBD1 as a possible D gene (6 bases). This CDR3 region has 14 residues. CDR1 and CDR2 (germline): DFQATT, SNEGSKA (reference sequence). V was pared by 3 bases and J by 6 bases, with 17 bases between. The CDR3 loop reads CSASPGQGIPEAFF. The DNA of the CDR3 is TGCAGTGCTAGTCCCGGGCAGGGGATCCCTGAAGCTTTCTTT.

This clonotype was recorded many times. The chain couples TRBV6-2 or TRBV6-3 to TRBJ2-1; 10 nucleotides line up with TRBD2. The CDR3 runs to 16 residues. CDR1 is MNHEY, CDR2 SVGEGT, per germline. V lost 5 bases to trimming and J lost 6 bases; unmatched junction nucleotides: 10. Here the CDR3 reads CASSPAPGLATNEQFF. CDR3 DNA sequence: TGTGCCAGCAGTCCGGCCCCGGGACTAGCGACCAATGAGCAGTTCTTC.

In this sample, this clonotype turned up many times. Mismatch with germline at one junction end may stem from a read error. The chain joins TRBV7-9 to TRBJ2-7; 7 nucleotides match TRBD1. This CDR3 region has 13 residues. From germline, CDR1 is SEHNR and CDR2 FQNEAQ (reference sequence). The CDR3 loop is CASSTGQSYEQYF. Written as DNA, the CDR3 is TGCGCCAGCAGCACGGGACAGTCCTACGAGCAGTACTTC.

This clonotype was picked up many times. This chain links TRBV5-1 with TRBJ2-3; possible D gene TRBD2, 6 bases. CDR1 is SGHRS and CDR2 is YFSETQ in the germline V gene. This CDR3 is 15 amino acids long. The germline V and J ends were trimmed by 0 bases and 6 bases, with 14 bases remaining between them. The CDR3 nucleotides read TGCGCCAGCAGCTTGGCCGGACCGGCGGGGGATACGCAGTATTTT. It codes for CASSLAGPAGDTQYF.

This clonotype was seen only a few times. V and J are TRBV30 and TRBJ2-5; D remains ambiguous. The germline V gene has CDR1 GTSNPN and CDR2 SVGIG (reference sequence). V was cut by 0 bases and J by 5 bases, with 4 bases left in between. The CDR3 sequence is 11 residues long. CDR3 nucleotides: TGTGCCTGGAGTGTAGACGAGACCCAGTACTTC. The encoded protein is CAWSVDETQYF. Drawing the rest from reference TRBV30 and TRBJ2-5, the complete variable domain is SQTIHQWPATLVQPVGSPLSLECTVEGTSNPNLYWYRQAAGRGLQLLFYSVGIGQISSEVPQNLSASRPQDRQFILSSKKLLLSDSGFYLCAWSVDETQYFGPGTRLLVL.

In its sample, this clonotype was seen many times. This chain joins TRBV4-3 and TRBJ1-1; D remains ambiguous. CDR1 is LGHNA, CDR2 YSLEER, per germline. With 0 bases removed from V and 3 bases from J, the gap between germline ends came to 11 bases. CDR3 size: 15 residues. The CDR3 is CASSQDRYLYTEAFF. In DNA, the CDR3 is TGCGCCAGCAGCCAAGATCGATACCTTTACACTGAAGCTTTCTTT.

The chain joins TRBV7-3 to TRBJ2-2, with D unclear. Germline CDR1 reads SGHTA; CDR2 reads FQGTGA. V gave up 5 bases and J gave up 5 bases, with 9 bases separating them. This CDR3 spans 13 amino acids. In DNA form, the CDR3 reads TGTGCCAGCAGCACTGGAAGTACCGGGGAGCTGTTTTTT. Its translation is CASSTGSTGELFF.

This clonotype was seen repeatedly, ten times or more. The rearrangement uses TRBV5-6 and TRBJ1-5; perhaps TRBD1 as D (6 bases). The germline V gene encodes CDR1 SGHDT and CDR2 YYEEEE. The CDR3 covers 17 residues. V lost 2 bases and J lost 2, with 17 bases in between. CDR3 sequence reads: CASSFTRFGGGNQPQHF. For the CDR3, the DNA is TGTGCCAGCAGCTTCACGAGGTTCGGGGGCGGCAATCAGCCCCAGCATTTT.

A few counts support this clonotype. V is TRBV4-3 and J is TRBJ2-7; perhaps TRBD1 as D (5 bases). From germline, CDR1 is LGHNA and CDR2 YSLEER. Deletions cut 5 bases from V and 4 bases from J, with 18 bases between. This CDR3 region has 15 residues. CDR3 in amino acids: CASSAHVGEGYEQYF. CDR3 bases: TGCGCCAGCAGCGCCCACGTAGGGGAAGGGTACGAGCAGTACTTC.

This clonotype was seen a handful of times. CDR3 in DNA: TGCGCCAGCAGCCAAGATCGGTATTTATTGAACACTGAAGCTTTCTTT. This translates into CASSQDRYLLNTEAFF. The rearrangement joins TRBV4-3 to TRBJ1-1, with D unresolved. Germline V gene lookup returns CDR1 LGHNA and CDR2 YSLEER. The CDR3 has 16 residues. The V end was cut by 0 bases, the J end by 0 bases, with 11 bases between.

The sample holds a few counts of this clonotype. The CDR3 protein is CASHWGDSVNEQYF. For the CDR3, the DNA is TGCGCCAGCCATTGGGGGGACTCTGTGAACGAGCAGTACTTC. The V gene is TRBV5-1, the J gene TRBJ2-7; weak D call: TRBD2 (6 bases). Trimming stripped 7 bases from V and 5 bases from J, with 19 bases between. Germline V CDR1 and CDR2: SGHRS, YFSETQ. The CDR3 has 14 residues.

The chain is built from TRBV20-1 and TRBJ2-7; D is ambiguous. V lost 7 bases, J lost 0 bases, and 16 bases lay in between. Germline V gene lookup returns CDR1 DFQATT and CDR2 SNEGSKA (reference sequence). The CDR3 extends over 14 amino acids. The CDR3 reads CSGRTVEPSYEQYF. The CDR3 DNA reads TGCAGTGGTAGGACGGTGGAGCCCTCCTACGAGCAGTACTTC.

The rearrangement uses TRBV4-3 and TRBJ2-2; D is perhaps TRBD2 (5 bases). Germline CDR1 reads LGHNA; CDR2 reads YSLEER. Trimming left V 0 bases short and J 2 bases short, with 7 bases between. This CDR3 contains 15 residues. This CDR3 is CASSQDRGNTGELFF. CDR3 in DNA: TGCGCCAGCAGCCAAGATCGGGGAAACACCGGGGAGCTGTTTTTT.

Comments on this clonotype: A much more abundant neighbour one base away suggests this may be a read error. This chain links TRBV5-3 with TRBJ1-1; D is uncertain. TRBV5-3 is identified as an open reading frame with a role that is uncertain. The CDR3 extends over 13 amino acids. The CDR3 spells CASSPDGNIEAFF. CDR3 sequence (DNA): TGTGCCAGCAGCCCCGACGGCAACATTGAAGCTTTCTTT.